The rows below give T cell receptor beta chains drawn from one sample of a study of beta chain features in type 1 diabetes. The protocol was immunoSEQ multiplex PCR, while the TCRdb copy is restricted to in-frame clones and leaves out a portion. The table shows 130,000 to 150,000 clones, with around a tenth occurring only once. Sequenced input: central memory CD4+ T cells from blood. The receptors stem from a man between 18 and 29 years old in good health. Both conserved end residues are trimmed from each CDR3. Clone size is not always given. Where it is, it says once, few, many or a class for expanded clones.

abundance	j_gene	v_gene	len	CDR3aa
many	TRBJ2-1	TRBV29-1	11	SVLTSGYNEQF
few	TRBJ1-1	TRBV13	12	ASSPDRVNTEAF
few	TRBJ2-3	TRBV5-1	11	ASSLSFGDTQY
NA	TRBJ2-2	TRBV4-1	14	ASSQRTSGNTGELF
NA	TRBJ2-3	TRBV19	14	ASSIVQAPSTDTQY
once	TRBJ1-1	TRBV7-2	14	ASSLSGANPNTEAF
NA	TRBJ2-5	TRBV7-2	15	ASSLHGQGTDQETQY
few	TRBJ1-4	TRBV7-2	14	ASSLGKQGTNEKLF
few	TRBJ1-2	TRBV7-3	10	ASSSSPGGYT
NA	TRBJ2-1	TRBV19	12	ASGTSGGANEQF
many	TRBJ1-5	TRBV21-1	11	ASSDRFSQPQH
few	TRBJ2-7	TRBV18	12	ASSPQRALDEQY
few	TRBJ1-2	TRBV5-6	9	ASSHRDGYT
many	TRBJ2-1	TRBV14	14	ASSKRLAGPYNEQF